This T cell receptor beta chain was retrieved from a study of blood T cell repertoires in COVID-19. Study overall: Acute-phase and convalescent COVID-19 samples originated in the United States, Italy and Spain. Sources were T cells, B-cell-depleted T cells, or PBMCs; the material itself was cDNA or gDNA.

The count of this clone is one. As handled by the study authors: The authors estimated nucleated cell counts from reference gene primer amplification. TCRdb's copy holds only in-frame clones and misses some; the assay was immunoSEQ multiplex PCR. The DNA was the basis for D and trimming; V, J and clone size are from that table. Seen here are 95,000 to 100,000 clones, about 87% observed once, and the top ten hold around a tenth. Sequencing was done on a sample of peripheral blood. The clonotype originates from a woman aged 25-40 years with acute or convalescent COVID-19.

The CDR3 is CASHPGGSRYGYTF. As DNA, the CDR3 is TGTGCCAGCCACCCAGGGGGCAGCCGGTATGGCTACACCTTC. The chain combines TRBV27 with TRBJ1-2, with 8 bases fitting TRBD1. The CDR3 length is 14 residues. The junction had 10 bases not matched to a gene; V was cut back by 8 bases and J by 5 bases. The germline V gene has CDR1 MNHEY and CDR2 SMNVEV (reference sequence).